The source of this T cell receptor beta chain is a study of vaccination and CD4 T cells after COVID-19. Treatment of the sample: roughly 10-day PBMC culture with coronavirus spike peptide pools or control peptides (ViraFEST assay). Prior to the COVID-19 pandemic (2011-2018), the unexposed donor's CD4+ T cells were collected. ViraFEST grew antigen-specific T cells using peptide pools, then sequenced TCRs. Researchers grew the cells for 9 to 11 days and then pulled out CD4+ T cells by negative selection. This clonotype was detected a few times. Its antigen is as yet unknown. Cultured CD4+ T-cell DNA underwent Oncomine TCR Beta short-read sequencing. TCRdb fed the PCR reads into MiXCR, producing one record per CDR3 protein. The sample lists about 6,600 distinct CDR3 sequences, about 27% occurring once. Trimming removed 8 bases from V and 5 bases from J, with 15 bases in between. Per the germline V gene, CDR1 is MNHNS and CDR2 is SASEGT. This CDR3 is built from 13 residues.

Sequenced sample: CD4+ T cells from blood, cultured in vitro. The sequence came from a human donor in good health. The V gene is TRBV6-1, the J gene TRBJ1-1; D may be TRBD1 (5 bases). CDR3 nucleotides: TGTGCCAGCCTGGGGGAGGGAGGGACTGAAGCTTTCTTT. Translated: CASLGEGGTEAFF.